This T cell receptor (beta chain) stems from a study of T cell repertoires in ileal Crohn's disease. Background on the study: M6 samples are neoterminal ileum biopsies from postoperative colonoscopy.

Repertoires were generated with immunoSEQ multiplex PCR, while TCRdb's copy carries only in-frame clones and drops some. Of nearly 7,500 clones in the sample, 74% were seen once. General study findings and limits: Mucosal expansions were suggested to be mainly CD8 T cells.

Time point of the sample: neoterminal ileum biopsy at postoperative endoscopy, about 6 months after surgery. On this clone itself: No antigen is known for it.

The sample comprised ileal tissue. This sequence was found in an adult with Crohn's disease.

The DNA of the CDR3 is TGTGCCAGTACCTCCGGGACAGGCTTAAATTCACCCCTCCACTTT. It specifies CASTSGTGLNSPLHF. The rearrangement links TRBV19 to TRBJ1-6; TRBD1 matches at 8 bases. Trimming removed 7 bases from V and 7 bases from J; junction bases left unmatched: 9. Germline CDR1 LNHDA, CDR2 SQIVND (reference sequence). The CDR3 is 15 amino acids. Filled out from reference TRBV19 and TRBJ1-6, the complete variable domain reads DGGITQSPKYLFRKEGQNVTLSCEQNLNHDAMYWYRQDPGQGLRLIYYSQIVNDFQKGDIAEGYSVSREKKESFPLTVTSAQKNPTAFYLCASTSGTGLNSPLHFGNGTRLTVT.